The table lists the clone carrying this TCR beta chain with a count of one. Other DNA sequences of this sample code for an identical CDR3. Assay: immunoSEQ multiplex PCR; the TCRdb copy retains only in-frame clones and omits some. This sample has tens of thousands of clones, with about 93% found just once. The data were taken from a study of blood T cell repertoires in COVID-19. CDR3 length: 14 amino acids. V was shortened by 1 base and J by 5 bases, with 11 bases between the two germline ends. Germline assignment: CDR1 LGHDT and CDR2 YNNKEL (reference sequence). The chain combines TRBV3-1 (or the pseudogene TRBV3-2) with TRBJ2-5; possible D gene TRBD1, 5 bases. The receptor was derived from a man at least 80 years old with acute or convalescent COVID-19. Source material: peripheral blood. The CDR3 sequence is CASSQVGAVETQYF. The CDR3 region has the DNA TGTGCCAGCAGCCAAGTAGGGGCGGTCGAGACCCAGTACTTC.